This is a list of T cell receptor beta chains from one sample in a study of cytomegalovirus exposure and HLA in healthy donors. Using immunoSEQ multiplex PCR, the repertoire was profiled, and TCRdb retains in-frame clones only, with some absent. The sample records 80,000 to 130,000 clones, about 74% being singletons. Sequencing was done on a sample of PBMCs. Every receptor here comes from a woman younger than 35 in good health and CMV-seropositive. Both conserved end residues are part of each CDR3. A D gene is named only where the DNA matches it firmly. Clone size is not always given. Where it is, it says once, few, many or a class for expanded clones.

v_gene: TRBV10-3
d_gene: TRBD2
abundance: .
j_gene: TRBJ2-1
CDR3aa: CAISPAAGLALNEQFF
CDR3nt: TGTGCCATCAGCCCGGCAGCGGGACTAGCGTTAAATGAGCAGTTCTTC

v_gene: TRBV18
d_gene: TRBD1
abundance: .
j_gene: TRBJ2-7
CDR3aa: CASSKADRGRPPYEQYF
CDR3nt: TGTGCCAGCTCCAAAGCCGACAGGGGGCGCCCCCCCTACGAGCAGTACTTC

v_gene: TRBV27
d_gene: .
abundance: .
j_gene: TRBJ1-4
CDR3aa: CASSLFYRVGEKLFF
CDR3nt: TGTGCCAGCAGTTTATTTTACAGGGTGGGGGAAAAACTGTTTTTT

v_gene: TRBV7-9
d_gene: TRBD2
abundance: .
j_gene: TRBJ2-7
CDR3aa: CASSPGLAGPRYEQYF
CDR3nt: TGTGCCAGCAGCCCCGGACTAGCGGGACCCCGCTACGAGCAGTACTTC

v_gene: TRBV7-2
d_gene: .
abundance: once
j_gene: TRBJ1-3
CDR3aa: CASSLGGRSGNTIYF
CDR3nt: TGTGCCAGCAGCTTGGGGGGGCGAAGTGGAAACACCATATATTTT

v_gene: TRBV10-3
d_gene: TRBD1
abundance: .
j_gene: TRBJ2-2
CDR3aa: CASRGQTSDTGELFF
CDR3nt: TGTGCCTCCCGGGGACAGACCTCCGACACCGGGGAGCTGTTTTTT

v_gene: TRBV11-2
d_gene: .
abundance: .
j_gene: TRBJ2-7
CDR3aa: CASSLSPPGGEQYF
CDR3nt: TGTGCCAGCAGCTTGTCCCCGCCGGGTGGCGAGCAGTACTTC

v_gene: TRBV7-9
d_gene: TRBD1
abundance: .
j_gene: TRBJ2-1
CDR3aa: CASSSGTGFSSYNEQFF
CDR3nt: TGTGCCAGCAGCTCCGGGACAGGGTTTAGCTCCTACAATGAGCAGTTCTTC

v_gene: TRBV7-9
d_gene: .
abundance: .
j_gene: TRBJ2-2
CDR3aa: CASSLGEGGELFF
CDR3nt: TGTGCCAGCAGCTTGGGCGAAGGCGGGGAGCTGTTTTTT

v_gene: TRBV7-2
d_gene: .
abundance: .
j_gene: TRBJ1-1
CDR3aa: CASSLGGGTEAFF
CDR3nt: TGTGCCAGCAGCTTAGGAGGAGGCACTGAAGCTTTCTTT

v_gene: TRBV7-9
d_gene: TRBD2
abundance: few
j_gene: TRBJ2-1
CDR3aa: CASSPSGRPDNEQFF
CDR3nt: TGTGCCAGCAGCCCTAGCGGGAGGCCGGACAATGAGCAGTTCTTC

v_gene: TRBV7-7
d_gene: .
abundance: .
j_gene: TRBJ2-3
CDR3aa: CASSPGVGASTDTQYF
CDR3nt: TGTGCCAGCAGCCCCGGGGTAGGAGCTAGCACAGATACGCAGTATTTT

v_gene: TRBV7-9
d_gene: .
abundance: .
j_gene: TRBJ2-1
CDR3aa: CASSLATAESRDEQFF
CDR3nt: TGTGCCAGCAGCTTAGCGACGGCGGAGTCCAGGGATGAGCAGTTCTTC

v_gene: TRBV28
d_gene: TRBD2
abundance: .
j_gene: TRBJ2-7
CDR3aa: CASSPFGLGSTSGGSYEQYF
CDR3nt: TGTGCCAGCAGTCCTTTTGGTTTGGGTTCCACTAGCGGAGGTTCCTACGAGCAGTACTTC

v_gene: TRBV5-6
d_gene: TRBD2
abundance: .
j_gene: TRBJ2-1
CDR3aa: CASSSAGTSGRNEQFF
CDR3nt: TGTGCCAGCAGCTCGGCCGGGACTAGCGGGAGAAATGAGCAGTTCTTC

v_gene: TRBV5-8
d_gene: TRBD2
abundance: .
j_gene: TRBJ2-5
CDR3aa: CASSLGLAGGPGETQYF
CDR3nt: TGTGCCAGCAGCTTGGGACTAGCGGGAGGGCCAGGGGAGACCCAGTACTTC

v_gene: TRBV6-5
d_gene: .
abundance: .
j_gene: TRBJ2-7
CDR3aa: CASSYSYDNPYEQYF
CDR3nt: TGTGCCAGCAGTTACTCGTATGACAACCCCTACGAGCAGTACTTC

v_gene: TRBV6-5
d_gene: TRBD1
abundance: .
j_gene: TRBJ1-3
CDR3aa: CASWTGVGNTIYF
CDR3nt: TGTGCCAGCTGGACAGGGGTGGGAAACACCATATATTTT

v_gene: TRBV29-1
d_gene: .
abundance: .
j_gene: TRBJ2-7
CDR3aa: CSVVGQGLYEQYF
CDR3nt: TGCAGCGTTGTGGGGCAGGGGCTCTACGAGCAGTACTTC

v_gene: TRBV12-5
d_gene: TRBD2
abundance: few
j_gene: TRBJ2-3
CDR3aa: CASATGAGSTDTQYF
CDR3nt: TGTGCTAGTGCTACGGGAGCGGGGAGCACAGATACGCAGTATTTT

v_gene: TRBV4-1
d_gene: .
abundance: few
j_gene: TRBJ2-7
CDR3aa: CASSQDLNPSYEQYF
CDR3nt: TGCGCCAGCAGCCAAGATTTAAATCCTTCCTACGAGCAGTACTTC

v_gene: TRBV6-4
d_gene: .
abundance: .
j_gene: TRBJ1-1
CDR3aa: CASSAYGGSTEAFF
CDR3nt: TGTGCCAGCAGCGCCTATGGGGGGTCCACTGAAGCTTTCTTT

v_gene: TRBV2
d_gene: .
abundance: .
j_gene: TRBJ1-4
CDR3aa: CASSEWIGDEKLFF
CDR3nt: TGTGCCAGCAGTGAGTGGATAGGGGATGAAAAACTGTTTTTT

v_gene: TRBV7-8
d_gene: .
abundance: .
j_gene: TRBJ1-2
CDR3aa: CASSPTLEGYTF
CDR3nt: TGTGCCAGCAGCCCTACGCTGGAGGGCTACACCTTC

v_gene: TRBV30
d_gene: .
abundance: .
j_gene: TRBJ2-5
CDR3aa: CAWSVSTGQETQYF
CDR3nt: TGTGCCTGGAGTGTGTCTACAGGACAAGAGACCCAGTACTTC

v_gene: TRBV7-9
d_gene: TRBD1
abundance: once
j_gene: TRBJ1-3
CDR3aa: CASSLVSRTGGNTIYF
CDR3nt: TGTGCCAGCAGCTTAGTTTCCCGGACAGGCGGAAACACCATATATTTT

v_gene: TRBV4-3
d_gene: .
abundance: .
j_gene: TRBJ2-3
CDR3aa: CASSQGASVTDTQYF
CDR3nt: TGCGCCAGCAGCCAAGGAGCTTCGGTCACAGATACGCAGTATTTT

v_gene: TRBV14
d_gene: .
abundance: few
j_gene: TRBJ2-6
CDR3aa: CASTLGGGANVLTF
CDR3nt: TGTGCCAGCACCCTCGGGGGTGGGGCCAACGTCCTGACTTTC

v_gene: TRBV13
d_gene: TRBD2
abundance: few
j_gene: TRBJ2-1
CDR3aa: CASSSESEREAPYNEQFF
CDR3nt: TGTGCCAGCAGCTCAGAGAGCGAGCGGGAGGCCCCTTACAATGAGCAGTTCTTC

v_gene: TRBV20-1
d_gene: .
abundance: .
j_gene: TRBJ1-4
CDR3aa: CSASLSEKLFF
CDR3nt: TGCAGTGCCTCCCTTTCTGAAAAACTGTTTTTT

v_gene: TRBV6-5
d_gene: TRBD2
abundance: .
j_gene: TRBJ2-5
CDR3aa: CASSSPGREETQYF
CDR3nt: TGTGCCAGCAGTTCCCCCGGGCGGGAGGAGACCCAGTACTTC

v_gene: TRBV25-1
d_gene: .
abundance: .
j_gene: TRBJ2-7
CDR3aa: CASSVGGPSLEQYF
CDR3nt: TGTGCCAGCAGTGTTGGGGGCCCCTCGCTCGAGCAGTACTTC

v_gene: TRBV14
d_gene: .
abundance: few
j_gene: TRBJ2-7
CDR3aa: CASSQGQLDSYEQYF
CDR3nt: TGTGCCAGCAGCCAAGGTCAGCTTGACTCCTACGAGCAGTACTTC

v_gene: TRBV28
d_gene: TRBD2
abundance: .
j_gene: TRBJ2-2
CDR3aa: CASSTPKGLAGVTGELFF
CDR3nt: TGTGCCAGCAGTACACCTAAGGGACTAGCGGGAGTTACCGGGGAGCTGTTTTTT

v_gene: TRBV7-6
d_gene: TRBD2
abundance: .
j_gene: TRBJ2-2
CDR3aa: CASSSQREELFF
CDR3nt: TGTGCCAGCAGCTCCCAGCGGGAGGAGCTGTTTTTT

v_gene: TRBV7-3
d_gene: .
abundance: .
j_gene: TRBJ1-4
CDR3aa: CASSPRGGVGEKLFF
CDR3nt: TGTGCCAGCAGCCCCCGCGGCGGGGTGGGAGAAAAACTGTTTTTT

v_gene: TRBV6-5
d_gene: TRBD1
abundance: .
j_gene: TRBJ2-5
CDR3aa: CASSYMLMTGRETQYF
CDR3nt: TGTGCCAGCAGTTACATGCTCATGACAGGGAGAGAGACCCAGTACTTC

v_gene: TRBV7-8
d_gene: TRBD1
abundance: .
j_gene: TRBJ1-5
CDR3aa: CASSLEKTGGQPQHF
CDR3nt: TGTGCCAGCAGCTTAGAAAAGACAGGGGGACAGCCCCAGCATTTT

v_gene: TRBV5-6
d_gene: TRBD1
abundance: .
j_gene: TRBJ2-3
CDR3aa: CASSASTGGTDTQYF
CDR3nt: TGTGCCAGCAGCGCATCGACAGGGGGCACAGATACGCAGTATTTT

v_gene: TRBV30
d_gene: .
abundance: .
j_gene: TRBJ2-5
CDR3aa: CAWSVGQQETQYF
CDR3nt: TGTGCCTGGAGTGTAGGACAGCAAGAGACCCAGTACTTC

v_gene: TRBV5-4
d_gene: TRBD1
abundance: .
j_gene: TRBJ2-7
CDR3aa: CASSTRDRFFGEQYF
CDR3nt: TGTGCCAGCAGCACTCGGGACAGGTTTTTTGGCGAGCAGTACTTC

v_gene: TRBV5-4
d_gene: TRBD1
abundance: .
j_gene: TRBJ2-1
CDR3aa: CASTPGRQGSYNEQFF
CDR3nt: TGTGCCAGCACCCCAGGACGACAGGGGTCCTACAATGAGCAGTTCTTC

v_gene: TRBV4-1
d_gene: TRBD2
abundance: .
j_gene: TRBJ2-1
CDR3aa: CASSQVPGLTFEQFF
CDR3nt: TGCGCCAGCAGCCAAGTGCCGGGACTAACATTCGAGCAGTTCTTC

v_gene: TRBV5-1
d_gene: TRBD1
abundance: .
j_gene: TRBJ2-7
CDR3aa: CASSKTGTGGYEQYF
CDR3nt: TGCGCCAGCAGCAAGACCGGGACAGGGGGATACGAGCAGTACTTC

v_gene: TRBV5-4
d_gene: TRBD2
abundance: .
j_gene: TRBJ2-7
CDR3aa: CASSLGSGRVHYEQYF
CDR3nt: TGTGCCAGCAGCTTGGGTAGCGGGAGAGTCCATTACGAGCAGTACTTC

v_gene: TRBV27
d_gene: TRBD2
abundance: few
j_gene: TRBJ2-7
CDR3aa: CASRRLEVLAGVPYEQYF
CDR3nt: TGTGCCAGCAGGAGACTAGAAGTACTAGCGGGCGTTCCCTACGAGCAGTACTTC

v_gene: TRBV5-6
d_gene: .
abundance: .
j_gene: TRBJ1-2
CDR3aa: CASSPGSAYYGYTF
CDR3nt: TGTGCCAGCAGCCCAGGGTCAGCGTACTATGGCTACACCTTC

v_gene: TRBV2
d_gene: .
abundance: .
j_gene: TRBJ2-7
CDR3aa: CASRQGYEQYF
CDR3nt: TGTGCCAGCAGACAGGGCTACGAGCAGTACTTC